A selection of T cell receptor beta chains follows, all from one sample in a study of neurological immune-mediated disorders. One entry per CDR3 protein, called by TCRdb with MiXCR from the 5' RACE reads. The sample shows about 24,000 distinct CDR3 sequences, about 13% of them seen only once. Specimen: CD4+ T cells from blood. All receptors come from a female donor with HTLV-1-associated myelopathy (HAM/TSP). CDR3s include the opening cysteine and the closing phenylalanine or tryptophan. The D gene is left open where the match is weak. Size is omitted from some rows. Given values are once, few, many or a class for expanded clones.

d_call j_call v_call clone_size cdr3_aa cdr3_nt
TRBD1 TRBJ2-7 TRBV9 many CASSAGQGASYEQYF TGTGCCAGCAGCGCGGGACAGGGGGCGTCCTACGAGCAGTACTTC
TRBD2 TRBJ2-7 TRBV20-1 many CSAAERWVGRGGTYLRSSYEQYF TGCAGTGCCGCCGAACGGTGGGTGGGTCGCGGGGGGACATACTTAAGAAGCTCCTACGAGCAGTACTTC
- TRBJ2-2 TRBV6-2/TRBV6-3 many CASSRQPNTGELFF TGTGCCAGCAGTCGACAGCCGAACACCGGGGAGCTGTTTTTT
TRBD2 TRBJ2-1 TRBV7-2 many CASSSGLGSSYNEQFF TGTGCCAGCAGCTCCGGACTAGGCAGCTCCTACAATGAGCAGTTCTTC
TRBD2 TRBJ2-3 TRBV5-1 many CASSAGLVSTDTQYF TGCGCCAGCAGCGCCGGACTAGTAAGCACAGATACGCAGTATTTT
- TRBJ2-1 TRBV19 few CASSIVGDYNEQFF TGTGCCAGTAGTATAGTGGGCGACTACAATGAGCAGTTCTTC
TRBD2 TRBJ2-4 TRBV7-2 many CASSLEGTSGGNIQYF TGTGCCAGCAGCTTAGAGGGGACTAGCGGGGGAAACATTCAGTACTTC
- TRBJ2-7 TRBV12-3/TRBV12-4 many CASSFHNGPVYEQYF TGTGCCAGCAGTTTCCACAACGGTCCTGTCTACGAGCAGTACTTC
- TRBJ1-1 TRBV5-5 many CASSLDLWGVEAFF TGTGCCAGCAGCTTGGATTTATGGGGGGTCGAAGCTTTCTTT
TRBD2 TRBJ2-3 TRBV9 many CASSVATSGRLDTQYF TGTGCCAGCAGCGTAGCGACTAGCGGGAGGCTAGATACGCAGTATTTT
TRBD2 TRBJ2-1 TRBV7-2 many CASSPAGTSGLGSYNEQFF TGTGCCAGCAGCCCGGCCGGGACTAGCGGCCTCGGTAGCTACAATGAGCAGTTCTTC
- TRBJ1-2 TRBV27 - CASSLRGIGGYTF TGTGCCAGCAGTCTCAGGGGAATCGGTGGCTACACCTTC
- TRBJ2-7 TRBV20-1 many CSARVGPTGEQYF TGCAGTGCTAGAGTGGGACCTACGGGGGAGCAGTACTTC
- TRBJ1-5 TRBV10-2 many CASSPGPGGSPQHF TGCGCCAGCAGCCCCGGGCCCGGGGGGTCGCCCCAGCATTTT
- TRBJ2-7 TRBV28 many CASRRDTFYEQYF TGTGCCAGCAGACGGGACACCTTCTACGAGCAGTACTTC
- TRBJ2-1 TRBV6-6 many CASSTGGGYNEQFF TGTGCCAGCAGTACTGGGGGCGGCTACAATGAGCAGTTCTTC
- TRBJ2-1 TRBV2 many CASSGPPLQQFF TGTGCCAGCAGTGGGCCTCCTTTACAGCAGTTCTTC
- TRBJ1-6 TRBV20-1 - CSTLPGSSYNSPLNF TGCAGTACTCTCCCCGGGTCCTCCTATAATTCACCCCTCAACTTT
TRBD2 TRBJ2-1 TRBV7-2 many CASSFWTSGTNEQFF TGTGCCAGCAGCTTTTGGACTAGCGGGACCAATGAGCAGTTCTTC
- TRBJ1-1 TRBV6-2/TRBV6-3 many CASTLDGNTEAFF TGTGCCAGCACCTTGGACGGGAACACTGAAGCTTTCTTT
TRBD2 TRBJ2-3 TRBV20-1 many CSAPLAGAGGDTQYF TGCAGTGCTCCCCTAGCGGGGGCCGGGGGAGATACGCAGTATTTT
- TRBJ1-2 TRBV7-2 many CASSLGPAQQGGYTF TGTGCCAGCAGCTTAGGTCCCGCTCAACAGGGTGGCTACACCTTC